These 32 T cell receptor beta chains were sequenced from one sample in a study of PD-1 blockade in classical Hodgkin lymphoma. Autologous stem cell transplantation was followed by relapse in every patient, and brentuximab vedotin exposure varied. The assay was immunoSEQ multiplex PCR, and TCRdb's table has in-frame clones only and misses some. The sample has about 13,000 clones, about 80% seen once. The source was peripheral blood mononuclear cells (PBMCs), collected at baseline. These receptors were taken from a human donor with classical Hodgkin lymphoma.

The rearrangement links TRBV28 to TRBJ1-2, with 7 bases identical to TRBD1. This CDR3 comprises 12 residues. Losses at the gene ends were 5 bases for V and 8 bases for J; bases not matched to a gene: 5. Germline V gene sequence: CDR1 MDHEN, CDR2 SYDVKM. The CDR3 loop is CASSLQGRGYTF. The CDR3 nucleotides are TGTGCCAGCAGTCTACAGGGGCGAGGCTACACCTTC.

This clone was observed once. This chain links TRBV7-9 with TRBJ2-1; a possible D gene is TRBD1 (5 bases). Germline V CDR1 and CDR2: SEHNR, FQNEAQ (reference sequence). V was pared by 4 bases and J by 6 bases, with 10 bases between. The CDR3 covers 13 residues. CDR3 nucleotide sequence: TGTGCCAGCAGCTGGGCAGGGCTCAATGAGCAGTTCTTC. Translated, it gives CASSWAGLNEQFF.

The CDR3 protein is CASSEERSGNTIYF. The CDR3 DNA follows: TGTGCCAGCAGTGAAGAGAGGAGTGGAAACACCATATATTTT. The chain has TRBV25-1 and TRBJ1-3; no definite D call. The germline V gene encodes CDR1 MGHDK and CDR2 SYGVNS. This CDR3 has 14 residues. Trimming left V 2 bases short and J 3 bases short, with 8 bases between.

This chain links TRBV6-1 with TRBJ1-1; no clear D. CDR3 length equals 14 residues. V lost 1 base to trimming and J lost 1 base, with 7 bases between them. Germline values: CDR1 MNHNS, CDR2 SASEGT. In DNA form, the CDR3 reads TGTGCCAGCAGTGAAGTGTGGAGGAACACTGAAGCTTTCTTT. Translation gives CASSEVWRNTEAFF.

This CDR3 is CASSRGLAGNNEQFF. The DNA for the CDR3 is TGTGCCAGCAGCCGAGGACTAGCGGGAAACAATGAGCAGTTCTTC. The gene calls are TRBV5-6 and TRBJ2-1; 12 bases are a match to TRBD2. Germline CDR1 and CDR2: SGHDT and YYEEEE. The length of the CDR3 is 15 residues. V shed 4 bases and J 5 bases; nucleotides not matched to a gene: 4.

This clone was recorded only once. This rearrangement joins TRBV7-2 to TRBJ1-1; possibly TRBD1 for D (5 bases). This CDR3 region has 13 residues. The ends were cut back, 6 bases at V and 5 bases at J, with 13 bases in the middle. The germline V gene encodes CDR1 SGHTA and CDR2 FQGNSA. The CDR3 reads CASRGEGPTEAFF. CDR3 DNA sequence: TGTGCCAGCAGGGGGGAGGGGCCGACTGAAGCTTTCTTT.

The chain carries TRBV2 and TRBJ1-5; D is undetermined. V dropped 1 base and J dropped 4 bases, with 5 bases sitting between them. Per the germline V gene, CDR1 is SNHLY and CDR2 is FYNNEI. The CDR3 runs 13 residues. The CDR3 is CASSEGRNQPQHF. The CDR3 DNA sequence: TGTGCCAGCAGTGAAGGCCGGAATCAGCCCCAGCATTTT.

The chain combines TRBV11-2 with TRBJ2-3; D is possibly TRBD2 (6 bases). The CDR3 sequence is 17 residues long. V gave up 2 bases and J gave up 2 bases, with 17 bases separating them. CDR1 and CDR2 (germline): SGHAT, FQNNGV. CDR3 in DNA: TGTGCCAGCAGCTTAAGGAGGGTATGGGAGGACACAGATACGCAGTATTTT. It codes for CASSLRRVWEDTDTQYF.

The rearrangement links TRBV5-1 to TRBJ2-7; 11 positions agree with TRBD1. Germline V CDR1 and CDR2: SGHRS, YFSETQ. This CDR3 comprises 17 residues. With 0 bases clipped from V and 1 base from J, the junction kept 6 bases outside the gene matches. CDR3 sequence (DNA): TGCGCCAGCAGCTTGGGTCCCAGGGACAGGGGGTCCTACGAGCAGTACGTC. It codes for CASSLGPRDRGSYEQYV.

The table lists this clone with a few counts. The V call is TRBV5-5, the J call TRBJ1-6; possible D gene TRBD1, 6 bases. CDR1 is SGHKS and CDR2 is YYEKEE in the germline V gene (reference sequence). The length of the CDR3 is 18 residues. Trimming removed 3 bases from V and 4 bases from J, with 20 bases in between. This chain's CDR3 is CASSSIRTERNYNSPLHF. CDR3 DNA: TGTGCCAGCAGCTCGATACGGACAGAACGAAATTATAATTCACCCCTCCACTTT.

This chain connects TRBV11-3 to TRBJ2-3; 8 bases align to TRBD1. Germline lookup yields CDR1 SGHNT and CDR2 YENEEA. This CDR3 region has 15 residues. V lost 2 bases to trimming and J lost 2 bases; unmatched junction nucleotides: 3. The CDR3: CASSLSTGDTDTQYF. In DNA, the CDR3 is TGTGCCAGCAGCTTATCGACAGGGGACACAGATACGCAGTATTTT.

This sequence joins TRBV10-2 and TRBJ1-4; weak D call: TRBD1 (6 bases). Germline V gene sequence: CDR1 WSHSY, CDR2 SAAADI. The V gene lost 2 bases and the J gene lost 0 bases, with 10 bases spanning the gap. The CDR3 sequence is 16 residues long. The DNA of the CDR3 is TGCGCCAGCAGTGAGAAGACAGGTACAACTAATGAAAAACTGTTTTTT. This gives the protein CASSEKTGTTNEKLFF.

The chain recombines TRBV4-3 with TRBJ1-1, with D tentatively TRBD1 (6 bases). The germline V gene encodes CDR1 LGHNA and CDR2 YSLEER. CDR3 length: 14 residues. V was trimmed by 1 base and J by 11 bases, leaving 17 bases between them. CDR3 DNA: TGCGCCAGCAGCCAAGGGGGGGGGCCCGTCGACGCTTTCTTT. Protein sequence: CASSQGGGPVDAFF.

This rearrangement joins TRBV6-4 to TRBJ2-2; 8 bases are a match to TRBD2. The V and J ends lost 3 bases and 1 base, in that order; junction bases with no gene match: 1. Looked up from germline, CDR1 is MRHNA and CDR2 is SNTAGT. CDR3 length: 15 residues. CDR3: CASSDSGENTGELFF. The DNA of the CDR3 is TGTGCCAGCAGTGATAGCGGGGAGAACACCGGGGAGCTGTTTTTT.

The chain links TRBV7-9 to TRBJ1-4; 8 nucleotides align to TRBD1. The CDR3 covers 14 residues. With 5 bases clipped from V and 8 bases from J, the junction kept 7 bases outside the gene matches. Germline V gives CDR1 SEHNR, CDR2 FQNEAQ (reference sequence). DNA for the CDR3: TGTGCCAGCAGCAACAGGGGGACCTTAGAAAAACTGTTTTTT. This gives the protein CASSNRGTLEKLFF.

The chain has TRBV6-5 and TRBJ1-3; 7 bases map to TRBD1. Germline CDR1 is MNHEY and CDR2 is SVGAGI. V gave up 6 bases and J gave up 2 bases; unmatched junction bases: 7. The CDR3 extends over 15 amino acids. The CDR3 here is CASSQQGMPGNTIYF. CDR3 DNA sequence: TGTGCCAGCAGCCAACAGGGGATGCCTGGAAACACCATATATTTT.

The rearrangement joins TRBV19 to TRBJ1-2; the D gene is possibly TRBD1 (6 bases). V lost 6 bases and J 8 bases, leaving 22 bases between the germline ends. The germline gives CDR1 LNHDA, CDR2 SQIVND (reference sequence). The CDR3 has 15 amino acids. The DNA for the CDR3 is TGTGCCAGTAGCTTCCTATCCTCCGGGGGCACCGGCTACACCTTC. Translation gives CASSFLSSGGTGYTF.

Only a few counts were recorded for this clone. CDR3 in DNA: TGCGCCAGCAGTGACAGACGACAGGGCGGCACAGATACGCAGTATTTT. Its translation: CASSDRRQGGTDTQYF. The V gene is TRBV10-1, the J gene TRBJ2-3, with 7 bases matching TRBD1. Germline assignment: CDR1 WNHNN and CDR2 SYGVQD (reference sequence). The CDR3 covers 16 residues. V lost 3 bases, J lost 1 base, and 7 bases stayed unmatched.

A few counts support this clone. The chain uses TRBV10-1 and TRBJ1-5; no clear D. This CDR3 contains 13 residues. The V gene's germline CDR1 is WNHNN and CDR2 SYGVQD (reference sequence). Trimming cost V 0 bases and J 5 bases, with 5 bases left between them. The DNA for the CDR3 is TGCGCCAGCAGTGAGTCCCCCGATCAGCCCCAGCATTTT. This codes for CASSESPDQPQHF.

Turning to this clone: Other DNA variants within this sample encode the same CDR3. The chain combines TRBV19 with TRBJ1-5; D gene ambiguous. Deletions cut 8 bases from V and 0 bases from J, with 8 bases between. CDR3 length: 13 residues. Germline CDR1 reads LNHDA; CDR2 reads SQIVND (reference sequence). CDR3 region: CASSLNSNQPQHF. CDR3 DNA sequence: TGTGCCAGTTCGTTAAATAGCAATCAGCCCCAGCATTTT.

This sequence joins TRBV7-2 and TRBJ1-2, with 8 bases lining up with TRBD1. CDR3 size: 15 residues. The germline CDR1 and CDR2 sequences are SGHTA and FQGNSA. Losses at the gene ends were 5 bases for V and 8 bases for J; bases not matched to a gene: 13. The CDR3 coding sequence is TGTGCCAGCAGCGCAGACTCAGGGGGCTTTCGGGGCTACACCTTC. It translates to CASSADSGGFRGYTF. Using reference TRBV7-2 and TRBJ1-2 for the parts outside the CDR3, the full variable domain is GAGVSQSPSNKVTEKGKDVELRCDPISGHTALYWYRQSLGQGLEFLIYFQGNSAPDKSGLPSDRFSAERTGGSVSTLTIQRTQQEDSAVYLCASSADSGGFRGYTFGSGTRLTVV.

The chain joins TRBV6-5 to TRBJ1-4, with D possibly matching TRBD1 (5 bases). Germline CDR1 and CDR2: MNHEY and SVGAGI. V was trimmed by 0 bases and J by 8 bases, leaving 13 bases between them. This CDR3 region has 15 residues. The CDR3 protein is CASSYSWGEGEKLFF. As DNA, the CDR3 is TGTGCCAGCAGTTACTCGTGGGGAGAGGGGGAAAAACTGTTTTTT.

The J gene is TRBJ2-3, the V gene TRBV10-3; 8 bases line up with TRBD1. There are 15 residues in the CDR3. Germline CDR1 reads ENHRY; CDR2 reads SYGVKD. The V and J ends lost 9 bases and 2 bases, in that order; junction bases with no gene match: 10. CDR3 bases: TGTGCCATTAACACCCGGGACAGGAACACAGATACGCAGTATTTT. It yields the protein CAINTRDRNTDTQYF.

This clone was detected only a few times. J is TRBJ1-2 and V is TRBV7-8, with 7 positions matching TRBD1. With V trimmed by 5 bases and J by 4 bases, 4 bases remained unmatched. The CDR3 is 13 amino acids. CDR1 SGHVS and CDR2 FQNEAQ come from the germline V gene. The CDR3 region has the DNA TGTGCCAGCAGCGTTGACAGGGCCTATGGCTACACCTTC. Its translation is CASSVDRAYGYTF. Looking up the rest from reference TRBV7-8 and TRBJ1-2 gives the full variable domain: GAGVSQSPRYKVAKRGQDVALRCDPISGHVSLFWYQQALGQGPEFLTYFQNEAQLDKSGLPSDRFFAERPEGSVSTLKIQRTQQEDSAVYLCASSVDRAYGYTFGSGTRLTVV.

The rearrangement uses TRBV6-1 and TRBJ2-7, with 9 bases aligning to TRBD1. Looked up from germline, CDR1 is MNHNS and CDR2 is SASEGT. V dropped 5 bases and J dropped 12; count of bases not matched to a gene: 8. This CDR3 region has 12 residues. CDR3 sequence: CASSTPTGGRYV. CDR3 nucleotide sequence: TGTGCCAGCAGTACACCGACAGGGGGTCGGTACGTC.

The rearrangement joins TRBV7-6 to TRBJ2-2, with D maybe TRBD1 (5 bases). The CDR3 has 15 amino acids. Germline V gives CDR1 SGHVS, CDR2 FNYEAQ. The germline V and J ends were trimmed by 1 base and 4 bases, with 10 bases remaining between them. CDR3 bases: TGTGCCAGCAGCTTAGGTCAGGGTGGCACCGGGGAGCTGTTTTTT. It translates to CASSLGQGGTGELFF.

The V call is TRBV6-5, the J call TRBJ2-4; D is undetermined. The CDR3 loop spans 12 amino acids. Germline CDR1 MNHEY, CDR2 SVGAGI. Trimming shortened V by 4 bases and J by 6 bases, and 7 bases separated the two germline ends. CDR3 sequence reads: CASSSTVNIQYF. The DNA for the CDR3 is TGTGCCAGCAGTTCTACAGTAAACATTCAGTACTTC.

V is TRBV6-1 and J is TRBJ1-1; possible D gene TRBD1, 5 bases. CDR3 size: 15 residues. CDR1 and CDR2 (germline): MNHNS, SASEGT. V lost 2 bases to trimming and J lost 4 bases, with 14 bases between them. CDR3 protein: CASSETPGRSTEAFF. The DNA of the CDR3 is TGTGCCAGCAGTGAAACCCCAGGGCGGAGCACTGAAGCTTTCTTT.

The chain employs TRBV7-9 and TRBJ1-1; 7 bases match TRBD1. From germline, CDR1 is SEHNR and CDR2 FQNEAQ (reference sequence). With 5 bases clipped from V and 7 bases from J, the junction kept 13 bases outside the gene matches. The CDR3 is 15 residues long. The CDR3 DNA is TGTGCCAGCAGCCTTATAAATACACAGGGGATTGAAGCTTTCTTT. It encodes CASSLINTQGIEAFF. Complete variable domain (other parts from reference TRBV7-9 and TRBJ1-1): DTGVSQNPRHKITKRGQNVTFRCDPISEHNRLYWYRQTLGQGPEFLTYFQNEAQLEKSRLLSDRFSAERPKGSFSTLEIQRTEQGDSAMYLCASSLINTQGIEAFFGQGTRLTVV.

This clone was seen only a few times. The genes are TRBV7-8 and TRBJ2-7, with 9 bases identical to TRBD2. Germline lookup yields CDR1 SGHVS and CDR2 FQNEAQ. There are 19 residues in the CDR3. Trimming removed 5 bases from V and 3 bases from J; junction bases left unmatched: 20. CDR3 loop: CASSPSHPGLAGRNYEQYV. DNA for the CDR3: TGTGCCAGCAGCCCAAGCCATCCCGGGCTAGCGGGGAGAAACTACGAGCAGTACGTC.

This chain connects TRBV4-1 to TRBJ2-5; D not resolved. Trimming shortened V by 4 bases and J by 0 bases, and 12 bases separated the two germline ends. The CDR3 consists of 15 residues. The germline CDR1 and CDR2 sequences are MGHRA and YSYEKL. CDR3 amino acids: CASSPSARYQETQYF. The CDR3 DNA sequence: TGCGCCAGCAGCCCCTCGGCTCGGTACCAAGAGACCCAGTACTTC.

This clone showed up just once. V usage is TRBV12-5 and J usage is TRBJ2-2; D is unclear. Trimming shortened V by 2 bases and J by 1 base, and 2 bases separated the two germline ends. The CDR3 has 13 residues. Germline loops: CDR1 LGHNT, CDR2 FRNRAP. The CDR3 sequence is CASGLRNTGELFF. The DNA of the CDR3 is TGTGCTAGTGGTTTGCGGAACACCGGGGAGCTGTTTTTT.